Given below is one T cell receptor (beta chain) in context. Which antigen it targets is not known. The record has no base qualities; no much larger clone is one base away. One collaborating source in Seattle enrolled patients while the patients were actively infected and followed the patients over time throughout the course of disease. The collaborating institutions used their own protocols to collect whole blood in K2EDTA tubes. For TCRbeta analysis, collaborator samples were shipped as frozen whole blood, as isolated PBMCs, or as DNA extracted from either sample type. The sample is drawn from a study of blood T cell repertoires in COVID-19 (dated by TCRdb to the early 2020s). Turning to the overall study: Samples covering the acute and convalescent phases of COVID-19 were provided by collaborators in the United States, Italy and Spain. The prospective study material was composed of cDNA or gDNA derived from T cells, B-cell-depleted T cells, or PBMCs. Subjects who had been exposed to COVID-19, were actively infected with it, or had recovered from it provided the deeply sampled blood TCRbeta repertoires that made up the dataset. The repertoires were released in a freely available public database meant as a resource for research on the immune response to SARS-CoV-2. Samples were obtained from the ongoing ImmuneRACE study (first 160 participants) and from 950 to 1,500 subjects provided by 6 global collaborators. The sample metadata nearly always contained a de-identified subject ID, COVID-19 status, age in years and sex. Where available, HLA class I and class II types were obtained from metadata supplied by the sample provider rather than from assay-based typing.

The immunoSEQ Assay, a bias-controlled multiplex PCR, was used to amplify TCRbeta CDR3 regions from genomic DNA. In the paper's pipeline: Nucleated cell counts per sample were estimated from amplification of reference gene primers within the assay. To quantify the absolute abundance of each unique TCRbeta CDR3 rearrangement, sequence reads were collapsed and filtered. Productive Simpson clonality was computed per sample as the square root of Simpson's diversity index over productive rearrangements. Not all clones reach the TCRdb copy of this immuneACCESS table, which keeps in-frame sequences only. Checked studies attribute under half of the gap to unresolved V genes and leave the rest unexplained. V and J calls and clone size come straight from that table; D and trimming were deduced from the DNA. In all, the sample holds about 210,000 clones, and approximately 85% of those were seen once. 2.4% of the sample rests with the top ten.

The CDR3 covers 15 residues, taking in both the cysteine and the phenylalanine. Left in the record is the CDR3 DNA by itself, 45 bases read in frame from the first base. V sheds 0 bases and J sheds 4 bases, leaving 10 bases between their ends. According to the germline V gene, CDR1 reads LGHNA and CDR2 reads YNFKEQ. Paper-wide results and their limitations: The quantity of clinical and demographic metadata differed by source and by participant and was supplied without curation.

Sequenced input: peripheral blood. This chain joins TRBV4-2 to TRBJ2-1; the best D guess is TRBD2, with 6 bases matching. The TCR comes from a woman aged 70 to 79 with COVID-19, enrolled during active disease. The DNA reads TGTGCCAGCAGCCAAGAGGTGGGGGGTTACAATGAGCAGTTCTTC. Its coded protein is CASSQEVGGYNEQFF.